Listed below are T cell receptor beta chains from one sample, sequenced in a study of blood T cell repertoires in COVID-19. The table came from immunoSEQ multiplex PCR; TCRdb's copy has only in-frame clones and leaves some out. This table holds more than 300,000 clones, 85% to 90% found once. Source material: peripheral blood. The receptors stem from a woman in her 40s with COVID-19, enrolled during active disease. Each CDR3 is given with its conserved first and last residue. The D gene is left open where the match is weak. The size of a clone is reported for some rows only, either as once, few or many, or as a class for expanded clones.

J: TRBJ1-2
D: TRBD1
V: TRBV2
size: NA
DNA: TGTGCCAGCAGTGAAAGATTTGGGACAGGGGCCAGTTCGGCGGGAGGCTACACCTTC
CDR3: CASSERFGTGASSAGGYTF

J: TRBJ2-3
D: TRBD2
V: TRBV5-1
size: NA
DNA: TGCGCCAGCAGCTTGGCCGGGACTAGCTCTGGAAGAGATACGCAGTATTTT
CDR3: CASSLAGTSSGRDTQYF

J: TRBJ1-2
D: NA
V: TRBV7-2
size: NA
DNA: TGTGCCAGCAGCTCAACCCCTAGCTATGGCTACACCTTC
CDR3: CASSSTPSYGYTF

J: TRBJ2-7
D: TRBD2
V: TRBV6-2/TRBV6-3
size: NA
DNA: TGTGCCAGCAGACCTCTAACCGGGACTAGCGGGAGATTGTCCTACGAGCAGTACTTC
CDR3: CASRPLTGTSGRLSYEQYF

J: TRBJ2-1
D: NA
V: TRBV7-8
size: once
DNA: TGTGCCAGCAGCTTACTGACAGGTAGCGAGCAGTTCTTC
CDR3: CASSLLTGSEQFF

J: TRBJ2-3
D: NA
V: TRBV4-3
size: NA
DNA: TGCGCCAGCAGCCAAGGACCAGAGACTTTCACAGATACGCAGTATTTT
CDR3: CASSQGPETFTDTQYF

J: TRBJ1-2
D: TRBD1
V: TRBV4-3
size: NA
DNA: TGCGCCAGCAGCCAACGACAGGGGGCAGCTGGCTACACCTTC
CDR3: CASSQRQGAAGYTF

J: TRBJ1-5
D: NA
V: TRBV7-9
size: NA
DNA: TGTGCCAGCAGCTTTTCAGGGTCCGGGCCCCAGCATTTT
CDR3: CASSFSGSGPQHF

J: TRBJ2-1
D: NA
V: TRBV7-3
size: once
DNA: TGTGCCAGCAGCTTATCCCCAGGGCAAGGGCAGTTCTTC
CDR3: CASSLSPGQGQFF

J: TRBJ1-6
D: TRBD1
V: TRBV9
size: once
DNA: TGTGCCAGCAGCGGCCAGACAGGGGTATCTTCACCCCTCCACTTT
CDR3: CASSGQTGVSSPLHF

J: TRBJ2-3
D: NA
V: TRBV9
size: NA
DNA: TGTGCCAGCAGCCCACGACCGACAGCAGATACGCAGTATTTT
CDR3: CASSPRPTADTQYF

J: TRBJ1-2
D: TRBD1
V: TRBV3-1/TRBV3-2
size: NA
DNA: TGTGCCAGCAGCCAAGATCGGCAGGGGGAATTATATGGCTACACCTTC
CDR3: CASSQDRQGELYGYTF

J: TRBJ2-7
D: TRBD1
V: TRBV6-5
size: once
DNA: TGTGCCAGCAGTAGGTACCGGGACAGTCGGTACGAGCAGTACTTC
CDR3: CASSRYRDSRYEQYF

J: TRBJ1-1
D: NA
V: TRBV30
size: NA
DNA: TGTGCCTGGAGTGTACGCTGGGCGACTGAAGCTTTCTTT
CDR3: CAWSVRWATEAFF

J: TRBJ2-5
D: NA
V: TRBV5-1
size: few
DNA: TGCGCCAGCAGCTTCTCGGAGACCCAGTACTTC
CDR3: CASSFSETQYF

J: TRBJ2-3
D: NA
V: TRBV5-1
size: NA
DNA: TGCGCCAGCAGCTTGGGCCCGGGGGTGTCTAGCACAGATACGCAGTATTTT
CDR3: CASSLGPGVSSTDTQYF

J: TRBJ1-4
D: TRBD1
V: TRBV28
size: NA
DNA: TGTGCCAGCAGTTTCCCTCGGACAGGGAATGAAAAACTGTTTTTT
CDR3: CASSFPRTGNEKLFF

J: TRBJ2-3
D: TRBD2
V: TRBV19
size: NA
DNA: TGTGCCAGTAGTCCTTGGACTAGCGGGGGGCGGAGCACAGATACGCAGTATTTT
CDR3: CASSPWTSGGRSTDTQYF

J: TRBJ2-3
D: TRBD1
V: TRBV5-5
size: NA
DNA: TGTGCCAGCAGCTTCCTCAACAGGGGTGTCCCAGATACGCAGTATTTT
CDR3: CASSFLNRGVPDTQYF

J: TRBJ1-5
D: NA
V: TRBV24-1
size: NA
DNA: TGTGCCACCAGTGGTCACATGCCGGGACAGCCCCAGCATTTT
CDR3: CATSGHMPGQPQHF

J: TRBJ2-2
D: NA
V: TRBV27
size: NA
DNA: TGTGCCAGCAGCGGGACTCCCCTAGTGGAGCTGTTTTTT
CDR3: CASSGTPLVELFF

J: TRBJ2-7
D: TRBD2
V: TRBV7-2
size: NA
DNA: TGTGCCAGCAGCGGGGGTGGCCGGGGGGGACCCTACGAGCAGTACTTC
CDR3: CASSGGGRGGPYEQYF

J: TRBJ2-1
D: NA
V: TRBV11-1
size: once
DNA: TGTGCCAGCAGCTTAGACCCAGGGCCCTACAATGAGCAGTTCTTC
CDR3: CASSLDPGPYNEQFF

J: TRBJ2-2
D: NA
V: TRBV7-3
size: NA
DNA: TGTGCCAGCAGCTTCAGGGCCAACACCGGGGAGCTGTTTTTT
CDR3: CASSFRANTGELFF

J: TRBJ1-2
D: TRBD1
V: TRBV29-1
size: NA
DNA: TGCAGCGTTTACGGGGACAGGGGCTTTCTCTATGGCTACACCTTC
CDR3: CSVYGDRGFLYGYTF